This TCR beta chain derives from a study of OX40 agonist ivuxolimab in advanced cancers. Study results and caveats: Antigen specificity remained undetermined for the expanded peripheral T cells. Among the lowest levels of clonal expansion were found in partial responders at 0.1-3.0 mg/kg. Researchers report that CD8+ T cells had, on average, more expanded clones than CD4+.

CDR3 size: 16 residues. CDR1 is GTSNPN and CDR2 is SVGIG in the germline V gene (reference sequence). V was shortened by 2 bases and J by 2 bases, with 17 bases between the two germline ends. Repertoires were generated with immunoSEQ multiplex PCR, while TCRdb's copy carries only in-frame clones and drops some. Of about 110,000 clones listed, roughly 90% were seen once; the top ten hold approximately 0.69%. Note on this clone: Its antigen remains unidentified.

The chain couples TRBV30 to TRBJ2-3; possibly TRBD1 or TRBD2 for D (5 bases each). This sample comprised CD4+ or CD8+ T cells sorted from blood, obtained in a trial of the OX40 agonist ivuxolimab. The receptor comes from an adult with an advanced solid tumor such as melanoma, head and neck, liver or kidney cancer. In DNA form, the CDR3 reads TGTGCCTGGAGTACCGGGACCCTGGGACCCACAGATACGCAGTATTTT. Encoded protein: CAWSTGTLGPTDTQYF.